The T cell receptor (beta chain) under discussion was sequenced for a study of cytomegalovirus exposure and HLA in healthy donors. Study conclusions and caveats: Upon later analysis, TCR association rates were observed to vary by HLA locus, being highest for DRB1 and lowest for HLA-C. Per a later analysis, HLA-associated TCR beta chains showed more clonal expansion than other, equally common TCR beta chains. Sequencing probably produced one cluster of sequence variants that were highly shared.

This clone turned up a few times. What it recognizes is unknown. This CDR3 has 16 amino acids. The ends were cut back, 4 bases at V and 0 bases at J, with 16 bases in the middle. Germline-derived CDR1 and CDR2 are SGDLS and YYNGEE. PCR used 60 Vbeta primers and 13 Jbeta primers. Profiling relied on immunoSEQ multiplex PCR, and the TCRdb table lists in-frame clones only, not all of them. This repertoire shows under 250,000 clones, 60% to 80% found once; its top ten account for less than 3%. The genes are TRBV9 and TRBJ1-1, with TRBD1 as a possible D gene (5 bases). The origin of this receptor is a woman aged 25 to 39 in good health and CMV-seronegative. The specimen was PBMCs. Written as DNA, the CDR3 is TGTGCCAGCAGCCCAGTAGATAAGGGGTTGAACACTGAAGCTTTCTTT. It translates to CASSPVDKGLNTEAFF.